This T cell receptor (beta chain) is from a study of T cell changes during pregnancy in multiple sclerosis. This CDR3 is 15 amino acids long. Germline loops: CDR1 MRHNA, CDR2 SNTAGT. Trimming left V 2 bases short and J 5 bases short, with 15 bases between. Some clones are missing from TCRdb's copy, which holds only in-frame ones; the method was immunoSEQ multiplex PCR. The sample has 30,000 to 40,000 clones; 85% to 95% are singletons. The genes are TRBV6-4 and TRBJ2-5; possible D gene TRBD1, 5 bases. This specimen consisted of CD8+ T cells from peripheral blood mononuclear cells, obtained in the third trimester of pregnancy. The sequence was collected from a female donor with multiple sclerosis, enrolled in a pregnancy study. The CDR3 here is CASSDTRVTWETQYF. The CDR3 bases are TGTGCCAGCAGTGACACCAGGGTTACTTGGGAGACCCAGTACTTC.